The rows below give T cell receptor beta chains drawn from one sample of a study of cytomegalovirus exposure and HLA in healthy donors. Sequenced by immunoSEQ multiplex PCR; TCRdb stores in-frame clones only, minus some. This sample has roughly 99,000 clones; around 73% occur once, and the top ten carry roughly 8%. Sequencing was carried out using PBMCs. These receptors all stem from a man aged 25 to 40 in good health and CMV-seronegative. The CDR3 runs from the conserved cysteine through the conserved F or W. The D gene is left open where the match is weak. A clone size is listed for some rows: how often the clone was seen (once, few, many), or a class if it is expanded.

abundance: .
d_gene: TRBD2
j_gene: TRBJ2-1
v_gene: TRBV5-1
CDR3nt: TGCGCCAGCAGCTTGGTTACTAGCGGGAGCGGCCATGAGCAGTTCTTC
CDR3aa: CASSLVTSGSGHEQFF

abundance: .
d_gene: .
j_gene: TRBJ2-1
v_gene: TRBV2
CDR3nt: TGTGCCAGCAGCCTGTCCTTTACGGGGAATGAGCAGTTCTTC
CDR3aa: CASSLSFTGNEQFF

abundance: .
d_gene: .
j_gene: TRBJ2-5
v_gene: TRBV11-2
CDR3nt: TGTGCCAGCAGCTTAACGATTCTAGCACCTCCCCAAACCCAGTACTTC
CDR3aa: CASSLTILAPPQTQYF

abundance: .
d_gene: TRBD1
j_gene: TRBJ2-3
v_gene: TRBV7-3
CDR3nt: TGTGCCAGCAGCCCACAGGGGGGCGGCACAGATACGCAGTATTTT
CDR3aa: CASSPQGGGTDTQYF

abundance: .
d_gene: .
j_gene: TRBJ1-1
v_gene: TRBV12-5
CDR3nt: TGTGCTAGTGGTTTGGGTCGGGGGGAGACTGAAGCTTTCTTT
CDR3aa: CASGLGRGETEAFF

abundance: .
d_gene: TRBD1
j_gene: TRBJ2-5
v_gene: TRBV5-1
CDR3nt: TGCGCCAGCAGCCGGGGACAGGGAGCCCAAGAGACCCAGTACTTC
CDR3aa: CASSRGQGAQETQYF

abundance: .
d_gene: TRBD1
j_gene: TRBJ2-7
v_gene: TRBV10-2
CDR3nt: TGCGCCAGCAGTCCCGGGACAGGGCATTACGAGCAGTACTTC
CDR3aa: CASSPGTGHYEQYF

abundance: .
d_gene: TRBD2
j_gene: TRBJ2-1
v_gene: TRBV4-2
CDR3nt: TGTGCCAGCAGCACTCCGGGACTAGCGGGAGGCGACAATGAGCAGTTCTTC
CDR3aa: CASSTPGLAGGDNEQFF

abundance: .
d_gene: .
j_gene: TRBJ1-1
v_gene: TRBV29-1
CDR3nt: TGCAGCGCCCGTGGCGACAGAAGCACTGAAGCTTTCTTT
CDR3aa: CSARGDRSTEAFF

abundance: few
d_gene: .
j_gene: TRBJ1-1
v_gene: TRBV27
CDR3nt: TGTGCCAGCAGTTCGGGACTTCCGGGCACTGAAGCTTTCTTT
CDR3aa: CASSSGLPGTEAFF

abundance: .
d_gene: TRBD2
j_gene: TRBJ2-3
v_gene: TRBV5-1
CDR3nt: TGCGCCAGCAGGCCCAGCGGGGTCACTTCAGATACGCAGTATTTT
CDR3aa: CASRPSGVTSDTQYF

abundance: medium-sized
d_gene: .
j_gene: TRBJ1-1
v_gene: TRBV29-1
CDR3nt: TGCAGCGTTGCGTTACAGAACACTGAAGCTTTCTTT
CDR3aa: CSVALQNTEAFF

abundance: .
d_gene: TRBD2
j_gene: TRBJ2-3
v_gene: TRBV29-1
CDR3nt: TGCAGCGCTAGCGGGGTTCTCTCCCCGGGTAAGGTCACAGATACGCAGTATTTT
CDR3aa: CSASGVLSPGKVTDTQYF

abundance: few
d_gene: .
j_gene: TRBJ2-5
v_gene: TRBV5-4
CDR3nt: TGTGCCAGCAGCTTGGCCTGGGCAGGTCAAGAGACCCAGTACTTC
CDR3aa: CASSLAWAGQETQYF

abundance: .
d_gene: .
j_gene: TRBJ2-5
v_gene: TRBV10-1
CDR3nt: TGCGCCAGCAGTCTCTTCACAGGGAAGGAGACCCAGTACTTC
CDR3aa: CASSLFTGKETQYF

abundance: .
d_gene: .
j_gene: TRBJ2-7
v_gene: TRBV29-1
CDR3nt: TGCAGCGTCCAGACTAGCTCCTACGAGCAGTACTTC
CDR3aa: CSVQTSSYEQYF

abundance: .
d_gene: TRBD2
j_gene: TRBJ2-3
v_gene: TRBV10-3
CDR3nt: TGTGCCATCAAAGAAGCTAGCGGGCGGACAGATACGCAGTATTTT
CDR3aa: CAIKEASGRTDTQYF

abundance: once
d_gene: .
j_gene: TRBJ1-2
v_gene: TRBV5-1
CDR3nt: TGCGCCAGCAGCTTGGCGGGACTCAAGAATGGCTACACCTTC
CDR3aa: CASSLAGLKNGYTF

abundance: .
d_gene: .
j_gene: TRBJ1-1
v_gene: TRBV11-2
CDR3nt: TGTGCCAGCAGCTTAGGGAGCGGGGGGAACACTGAAGCTTTCTTT
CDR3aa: CASSLGSGGNTEAFF

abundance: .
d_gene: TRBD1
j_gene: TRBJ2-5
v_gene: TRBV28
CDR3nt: TGTGCCAGCAGAGGACAGGGGGAAGAGACCCAGTACTTC
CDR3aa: CASRGQGEETQYF

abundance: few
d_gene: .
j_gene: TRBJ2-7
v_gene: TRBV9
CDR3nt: TGTGCCAGCAGCCACCCTCTTACAGGGCCCTCCTACGAGCAGTACTTC
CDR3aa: CASSHPLTGPSYEQYF

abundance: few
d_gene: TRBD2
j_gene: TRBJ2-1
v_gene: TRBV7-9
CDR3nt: TGTGCCAGCAGCCCTACTAGCGGGAGGGTAAATGAGCAGTTCTTC
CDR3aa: CASSPTSGRVNEQFF

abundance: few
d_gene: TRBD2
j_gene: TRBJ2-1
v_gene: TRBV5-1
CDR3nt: TGCGCCAGCAGACTAGCGGGAGCACGGAACAATGAGCAGTTCTTC
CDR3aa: CASRLAGARNNEQFF

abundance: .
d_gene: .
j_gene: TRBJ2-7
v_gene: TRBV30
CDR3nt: TGTGCCTGGAGTGTAGGCGGGTCGGCCTACGAGCAGTACTTC
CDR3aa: CAWSVGGSAYEQYF

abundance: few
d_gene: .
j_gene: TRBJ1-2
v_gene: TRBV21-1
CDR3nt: TGTGCCAGCAGCGAGGGCAGGGGGCCTGACTATGGCTACACCTTC
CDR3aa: CASSEGRGPDYGYTF

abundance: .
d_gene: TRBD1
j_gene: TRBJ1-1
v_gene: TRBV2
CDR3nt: TGTGCCAGCAGCGCGGGACAGGGCACTGAAGCTTTCTTT
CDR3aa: CASSAGQGTEAFF

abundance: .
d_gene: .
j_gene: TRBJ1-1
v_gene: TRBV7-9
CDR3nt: TGTTCCAGCAGCTTAGGAGATGGGCGGGCCGTGAGCACTGAAGCTTTCTTT
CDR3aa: CSSSLGDGRAVSTEAFF

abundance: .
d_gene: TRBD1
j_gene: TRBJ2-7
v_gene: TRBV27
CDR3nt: TGTGCCAGCAGTTTAGGGGACAGGTGGCGGTACGAGCAGTACTTC
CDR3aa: CASSLGDRWRYEQYF

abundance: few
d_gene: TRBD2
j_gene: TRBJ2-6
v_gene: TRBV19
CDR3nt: TGTGCCAGTAGTATACTTTTTCTGCTAGCGGGAGATTACGGGGCCAACGTCCTGACTTTC
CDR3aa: CASSILFLLAGDYGANVLTF

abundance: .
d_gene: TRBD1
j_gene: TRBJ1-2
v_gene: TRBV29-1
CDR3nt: TGCAGCGTTGAAGACGAAGGGACAGCCTTCTATGGCTACACCTTC
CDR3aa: CSVEDEGTAFYGYTF

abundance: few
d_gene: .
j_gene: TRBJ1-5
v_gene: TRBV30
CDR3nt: TGTGCCTGGAGTGCGAGTCGGCGGTGGCAGCCCCAGCATTTT
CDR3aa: CAWSASRRWQPQHF

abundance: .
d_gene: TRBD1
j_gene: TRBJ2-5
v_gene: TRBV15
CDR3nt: TGTGCCACCAGCAGAAGTCTCGACAGGGGGCGCGAGACCCAGTACTTC
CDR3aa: CATSRSLDRGRETQYF

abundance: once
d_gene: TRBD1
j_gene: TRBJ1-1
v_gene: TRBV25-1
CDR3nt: TGTGCCAGCAGTGAATTCCACAGGGGGCCAGGCACTGAAGCTTTCTTT
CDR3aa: CASSEFHRGPGTEAFF

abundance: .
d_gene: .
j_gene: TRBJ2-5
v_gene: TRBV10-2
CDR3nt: TGCGCCAGCAGGAACATCCAGGGCCTGGAGACCCAGTACTTC
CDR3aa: CASRNIQGLETQYF

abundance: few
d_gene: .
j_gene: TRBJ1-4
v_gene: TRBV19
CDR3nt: TGTGCCAGTACCGGGTCACCAACAACTAATGAAAAACTGTTTTTT
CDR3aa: CASTGSPTTNEKLFF

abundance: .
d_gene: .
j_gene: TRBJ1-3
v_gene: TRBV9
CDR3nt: TGTGCCAGCAGCGTAGCCTCCTCTGGAAACACCATATATTTT
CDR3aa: CASSVASSGNTIYF

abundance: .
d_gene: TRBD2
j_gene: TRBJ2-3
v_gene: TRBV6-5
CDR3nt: TGTGCCAGCAGTTACTCGAGACTAGCGGCACCTTATTTT
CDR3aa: CASSYSRLAAPYF

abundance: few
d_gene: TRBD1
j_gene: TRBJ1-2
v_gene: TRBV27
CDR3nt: TGTGCCAGCAGTTTAATTGCCGGACAGGGATTAGCTGGCTACACCTTC
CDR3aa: CASSLIAGQGLAGYTF

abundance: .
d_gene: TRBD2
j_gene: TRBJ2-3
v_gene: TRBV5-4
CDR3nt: TGTGCCAGCAGTAGCGGGGACACAGATACGCAGTATTTT
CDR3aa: CASSSGDTDTQYF

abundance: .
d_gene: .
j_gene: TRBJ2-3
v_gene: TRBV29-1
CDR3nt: TGCAGCGCCCGCCGGGGATCTAGCACAGATACGCAGTATTTT
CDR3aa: CSARRGSSTDTQYF

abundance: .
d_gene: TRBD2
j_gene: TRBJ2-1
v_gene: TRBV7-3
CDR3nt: TGTGCCAGCAGCTCGAAAGCGGGAGGGGGCTCCTACAATGAGCAGTTCTTC
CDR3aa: CASSSKAGGGSYNEQFF

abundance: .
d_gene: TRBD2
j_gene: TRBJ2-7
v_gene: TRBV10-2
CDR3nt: TGCGCCATCAAAGAGGGTCCACAGCGGGATTACTCCTACGAGCAGTACTTC
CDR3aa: CAIKEGPQRDYSYEQYF

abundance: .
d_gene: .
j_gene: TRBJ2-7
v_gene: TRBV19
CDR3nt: TGTGCCAGTAGTATAGGTTCAGGGCGCCCCTACGAGCAGTACTTC
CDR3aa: CASSIGSGRPYEQYF

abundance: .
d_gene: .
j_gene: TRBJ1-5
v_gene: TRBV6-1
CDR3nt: TGTGCCAGTCATGGGGGGGGTCAGCCCCAGCATTTT
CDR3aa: CASHGGGQPQHF

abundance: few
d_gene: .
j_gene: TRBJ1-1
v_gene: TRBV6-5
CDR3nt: TGTGCCAGCACCCACCCTAGTGGGAACACTGAAGCTTTCTTT
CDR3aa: CASTHPSGNTEAFF

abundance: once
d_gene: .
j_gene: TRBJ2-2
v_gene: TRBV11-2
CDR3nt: TGTGCCAGCAGCTTAATCAGGGCATCCGGCACCGGGGAGCTGTTTTTT
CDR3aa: CASSLIRASGTGELFF

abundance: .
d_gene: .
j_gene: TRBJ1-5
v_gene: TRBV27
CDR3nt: TGTGCCAGCAGCAGGGGCGCGGCAGGCCAGCCCCAGCATTTT
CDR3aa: CASSRGAAGQPQHF

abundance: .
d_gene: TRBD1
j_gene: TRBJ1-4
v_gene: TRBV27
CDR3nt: TGTGCCAGCAGTTTCCTAGGACAGGGCACTAATGAAAAACTGTTTTTT
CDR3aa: CASSFLGQGTNEKLFF

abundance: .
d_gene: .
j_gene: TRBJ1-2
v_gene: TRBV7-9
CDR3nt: TGTGCCAGCAGCTTAGCCGCTGGGAGTGGCTACACCTTC
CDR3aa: CASSLAAGSGYTF

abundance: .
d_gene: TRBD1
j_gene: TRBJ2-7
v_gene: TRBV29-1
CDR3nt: TGCAGCGTTGTCGGGGCCGGGACAGGGGGCATTTACGAGCAGTACTTC
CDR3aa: CSVVGAGTGGIYEQYF

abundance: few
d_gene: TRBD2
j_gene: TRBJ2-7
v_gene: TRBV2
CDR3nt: TGTGCCAGCGGGAGGGTAACCTACGAGCAGTACTTC
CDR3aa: CASGRVTYEQYF

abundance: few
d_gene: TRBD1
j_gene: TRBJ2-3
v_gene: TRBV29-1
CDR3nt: TGCAGCGTTATTGGACAGGGAACAACAAACTTCCGAGATACGCAGTATTTT
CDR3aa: CSVIGQGTTNFRDTQYF

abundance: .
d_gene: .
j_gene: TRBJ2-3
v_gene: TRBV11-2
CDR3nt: TGTGCCAGCAGCTTCTCCTTTCAGGATACGCAGTATTTT
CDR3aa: CASSFSFQDTQYF

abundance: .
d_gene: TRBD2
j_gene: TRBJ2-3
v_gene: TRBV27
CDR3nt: TGTGCCAGCAGTGTAGCGGGAGGGGAGACTAGATGGTCAGATACGCAGTATTTT
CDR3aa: CASSVAGGETRWSDTQYF

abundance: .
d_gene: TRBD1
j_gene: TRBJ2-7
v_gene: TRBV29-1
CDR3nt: TGCAGCGTTGCCGGGACAGGCGTCTACGAGCAGTACTTC
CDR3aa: CSVAGTGVYEQYF